This TCR beta chain derives from a study of blood T cell repertoires in COVID-19. Study-level background: Acute and convalescent COVID-19 samples came from the United States, Italy and Spain. The analysed material was cDNA or gDNA that came from T cells, B-cell-depleted T cells, or PBMCs.

CDR1 is SEHNR, CDR2 FQNEAQ, per germline (reference sequence). The CDR3 totals 12 residues. The V gene lost 1 base and the J gene lost 8 bases, with 6 bases spanning the gap. Methods used by the authors: Nucleated cell number was recorded as an estimate derived from reference gene primer amplification. Some clones are missing from TCRdb's copy, which holds only in-frame ones; the method was immunoSEQ multiplex PCR. That table is the source of V, J and clone size, and D and trimming were worked out from the DNA. This table holds roughly 70,000 clones, about 70% found once. The clonotype originates from a man aged 60 to 75 with acute or convalescent COVID-19. The material sequenced was peripheral blood. The chain employs TRBV7-9 and TRBJ2-1; weak D call: TRBD2 (5 bases). CDR3: CASSLGRDEQFF. The CDR3 DNA reads TGTGCCAGCAGCTTAGGGCGGGATGAGCAGTTCTTC.